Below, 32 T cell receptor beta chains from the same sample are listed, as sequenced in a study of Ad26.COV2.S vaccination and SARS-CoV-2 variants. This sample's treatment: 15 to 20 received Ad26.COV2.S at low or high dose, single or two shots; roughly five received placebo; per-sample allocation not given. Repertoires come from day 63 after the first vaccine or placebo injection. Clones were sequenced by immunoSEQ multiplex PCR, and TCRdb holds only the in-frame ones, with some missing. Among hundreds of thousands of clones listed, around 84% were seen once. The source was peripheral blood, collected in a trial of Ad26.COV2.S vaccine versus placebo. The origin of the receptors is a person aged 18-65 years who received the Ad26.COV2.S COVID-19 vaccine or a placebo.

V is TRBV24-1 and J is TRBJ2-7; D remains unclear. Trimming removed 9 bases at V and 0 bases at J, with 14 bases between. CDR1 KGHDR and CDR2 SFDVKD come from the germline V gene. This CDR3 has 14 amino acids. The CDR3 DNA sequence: TGTGCCACCGATAACGAACGGAACTCCTACGAGCAGTACTTC. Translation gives CATDNERNSYEQYF.

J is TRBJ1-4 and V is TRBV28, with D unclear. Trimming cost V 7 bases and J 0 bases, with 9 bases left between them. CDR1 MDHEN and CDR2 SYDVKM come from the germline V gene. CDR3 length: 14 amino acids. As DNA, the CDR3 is TGTGCCAGCACGACCGCCGCAACTAATGAAAAACTGTTTTTT. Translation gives CASTTAATNEKLFF. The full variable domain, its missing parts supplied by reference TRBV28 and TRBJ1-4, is DVKVTQSSRYLVKRTGEKVFLECVQDMDHENMFWYRQDPGLGLRLIYFSYDVKMKEKGDIPEGYSVSREKKERFSLILESASTNQTSMYLCASTTAATNEKLFFGSGTQLSVL.

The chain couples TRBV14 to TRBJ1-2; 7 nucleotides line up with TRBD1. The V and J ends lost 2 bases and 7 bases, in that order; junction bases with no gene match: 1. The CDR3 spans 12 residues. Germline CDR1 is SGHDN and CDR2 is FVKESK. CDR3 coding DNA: TGTGCCAGCAGCCAAAACAGGGGTGGCTACACCTTC. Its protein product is CASSQNRGGYTF.

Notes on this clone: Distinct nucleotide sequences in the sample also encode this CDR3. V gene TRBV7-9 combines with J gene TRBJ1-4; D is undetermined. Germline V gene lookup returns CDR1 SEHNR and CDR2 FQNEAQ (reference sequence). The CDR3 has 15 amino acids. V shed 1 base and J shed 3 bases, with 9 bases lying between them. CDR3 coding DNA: TGTGCCAGCAGCTTAGGTGCAGGTCCTAATGAAAAACTGTTTTTT. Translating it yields CASSLGAGPNEKLFF.

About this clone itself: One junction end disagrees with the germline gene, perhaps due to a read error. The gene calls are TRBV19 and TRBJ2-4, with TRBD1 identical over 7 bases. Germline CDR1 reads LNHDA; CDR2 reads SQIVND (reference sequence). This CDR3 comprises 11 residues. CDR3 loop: CASSIGQGSVF. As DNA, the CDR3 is TGTGCCAGTAGTATAGGACAGGGAAGTGTCTTC.

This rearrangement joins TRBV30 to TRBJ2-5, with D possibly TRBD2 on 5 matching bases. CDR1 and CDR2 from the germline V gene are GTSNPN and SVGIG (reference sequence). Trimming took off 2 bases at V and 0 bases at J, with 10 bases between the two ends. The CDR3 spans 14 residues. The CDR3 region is CAWSRGPYQETQYF. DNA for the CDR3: TGTGCCTGGAGTAGAGGGCCGTACCAAGAGACCCAGTACTTC. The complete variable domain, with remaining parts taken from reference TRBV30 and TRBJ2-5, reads SQTIHQWPATLVQPVGSPLSLECTVEGTSNPNLYWYRQAAGRGLQLLFYSVGIGQISSEVPQNLSASRPQDRQFILSSKKLLLSDSGFYLCAWSRGPYQETQYFGPGTRLLVL.

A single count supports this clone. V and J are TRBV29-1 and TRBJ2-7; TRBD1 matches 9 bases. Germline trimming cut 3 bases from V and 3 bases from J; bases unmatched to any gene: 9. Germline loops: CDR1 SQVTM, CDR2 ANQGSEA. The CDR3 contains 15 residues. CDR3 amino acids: CSVDYSGTGSYEQYF. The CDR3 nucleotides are TGCAGCGTTGATTACTCCGGGACAGGGAGCTACGAGCAGTACTTC.

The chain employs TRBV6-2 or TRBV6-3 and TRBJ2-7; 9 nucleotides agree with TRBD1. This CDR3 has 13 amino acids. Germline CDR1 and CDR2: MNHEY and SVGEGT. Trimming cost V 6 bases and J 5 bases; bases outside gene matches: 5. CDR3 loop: CASSRRDRDEQYF. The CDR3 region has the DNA TGTGCCAGCAGCCGGAGGGACAGGGACGAGCAGTACTTC.

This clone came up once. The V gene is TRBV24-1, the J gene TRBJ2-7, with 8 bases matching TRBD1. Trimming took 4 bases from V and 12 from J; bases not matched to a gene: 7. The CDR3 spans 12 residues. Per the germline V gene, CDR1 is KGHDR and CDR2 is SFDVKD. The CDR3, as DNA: TGTGCCACCAGTGACCCTGACAGGGGTCTGTACTTC. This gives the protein CATSDPDRGLYF.

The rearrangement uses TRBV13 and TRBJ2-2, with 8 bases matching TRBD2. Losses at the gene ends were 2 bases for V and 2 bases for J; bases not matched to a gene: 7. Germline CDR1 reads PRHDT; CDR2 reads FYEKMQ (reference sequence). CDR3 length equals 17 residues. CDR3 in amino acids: CASSLHRAGGNTGELFF. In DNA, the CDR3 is TGTGCCAGCAGCTTACATCGTGCGGGGGGTAACACCGGGGAGCTGTTTTTT.

The CDR3 bases are TGTGCCAGCAGCCAAGAATCCGGGAGGGCCTGGTACGAGCAGTACTTC. Translating it yields CASSQESGRAWYEQYF. V gene TRBV3-1 (or the pseudogene TRBV3-2) combines with J gene TRBJ2-7; 8 nucleotides line up with TRBD2. With 0 bases clipped from V and 4 bases from J, the junction kept 8 bases outside the gene matches. The germline V gene encodes CDR1 LGHDT and CDR2 YNNKEL (reference sequence). This CDR3 is 16 amino acids long.

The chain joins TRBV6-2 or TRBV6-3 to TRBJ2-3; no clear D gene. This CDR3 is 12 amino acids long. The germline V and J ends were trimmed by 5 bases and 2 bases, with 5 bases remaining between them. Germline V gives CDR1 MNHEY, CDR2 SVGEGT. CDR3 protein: CASSANTDTQYF. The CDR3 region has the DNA TGTGCCAGCAGTGCCAACACAGATACGCAGTATTTT.

CDR3 sequence: CAWSALTLQFF. CDR3 nucleotide sequence: TGTGCCTGGAGTGCATTGACGTTGCAGTTCTTC. J is TRBJ2-1 and V is TRBV30; no reliable D call. There are 11 residues in the CDR3. The ends were cut back, 1 base at V and 12 bases at J, with 10 bases in the middle. CDR1 and CDR2 (germline): GTSNPN, SVGIG (reference sequence).

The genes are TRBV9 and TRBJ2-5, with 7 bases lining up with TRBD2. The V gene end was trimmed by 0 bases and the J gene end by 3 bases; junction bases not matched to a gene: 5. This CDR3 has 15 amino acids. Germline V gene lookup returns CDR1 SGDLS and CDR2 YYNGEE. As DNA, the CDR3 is TGTGCCAGCAGCGTAGCTCCTAGCGGAAAAGAGACCCAGTACTTC. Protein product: CASSVAPSGKETQYF.

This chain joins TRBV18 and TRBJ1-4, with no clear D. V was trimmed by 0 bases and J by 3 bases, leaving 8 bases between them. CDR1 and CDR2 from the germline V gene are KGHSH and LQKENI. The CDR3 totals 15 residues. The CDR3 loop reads CASSPPPGSNEKLFF. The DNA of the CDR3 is TGTGCCAGCTCACCACCGCCCGGGTCTAATGAAAAACTGTTTTTT.

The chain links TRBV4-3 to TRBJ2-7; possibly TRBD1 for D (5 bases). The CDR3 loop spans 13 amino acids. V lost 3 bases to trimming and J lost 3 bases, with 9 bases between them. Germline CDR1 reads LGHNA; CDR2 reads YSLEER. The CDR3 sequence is CASSHGDSYEQYF. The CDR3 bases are TGCGCCAGCAGCCACGGCGACAGCTACGAGCAGTACTTC.

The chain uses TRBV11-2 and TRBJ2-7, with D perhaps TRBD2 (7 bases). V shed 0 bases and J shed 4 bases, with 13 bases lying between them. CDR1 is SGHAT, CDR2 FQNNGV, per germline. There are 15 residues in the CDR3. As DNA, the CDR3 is TGTGCCAGCAGCTTAGACGGGGGGCTGGGGTACGAGCAGTACTTC. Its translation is CASSLDGGLGYEQYF.

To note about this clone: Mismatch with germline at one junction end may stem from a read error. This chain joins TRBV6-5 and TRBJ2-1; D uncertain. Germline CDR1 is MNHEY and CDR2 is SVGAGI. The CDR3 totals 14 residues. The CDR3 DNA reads TGTGCCAGCAATTACAGAAACCGCTACAATGAGCAGTTCTTC. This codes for CASNYRNRYNEQFF.

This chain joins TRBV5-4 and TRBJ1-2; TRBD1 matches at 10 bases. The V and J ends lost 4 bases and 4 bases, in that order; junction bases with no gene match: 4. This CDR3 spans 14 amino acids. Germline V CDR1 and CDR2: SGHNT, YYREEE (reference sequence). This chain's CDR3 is CASSSGTGAYGYTF. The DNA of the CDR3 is TGTGCCAGCAGCAGCGGGACAGGGGCCTATGGCTACACCTTC. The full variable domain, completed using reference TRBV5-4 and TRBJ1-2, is ETGVTQSPTHLIKTRGQQVTLRCSSQSGHNTVSWYQQALGQGPQFIFQYYREEENGRGNFPPRFSGLQFPNYSSELNVNALELDDSALYLCASSSGTGAYGYTFGSGTRLTVV.

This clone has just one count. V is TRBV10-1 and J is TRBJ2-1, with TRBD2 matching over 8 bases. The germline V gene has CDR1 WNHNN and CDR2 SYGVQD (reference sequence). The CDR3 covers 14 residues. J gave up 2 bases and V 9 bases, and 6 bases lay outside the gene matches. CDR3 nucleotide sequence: TGCGCCAGTTCGCGGGAGGCAACCTACAATGAGCAGTTCTTC. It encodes CASSREATYNEQFF.

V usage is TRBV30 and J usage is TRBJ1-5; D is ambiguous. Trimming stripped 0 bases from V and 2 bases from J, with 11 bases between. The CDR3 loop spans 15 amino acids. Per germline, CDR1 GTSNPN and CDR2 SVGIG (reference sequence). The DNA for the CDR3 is TGTGCCTGGAGTGTAGGCCTGAAACGCAATCAGCCCCAGCATTTT. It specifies CAWSVGLKRNQPQHF.

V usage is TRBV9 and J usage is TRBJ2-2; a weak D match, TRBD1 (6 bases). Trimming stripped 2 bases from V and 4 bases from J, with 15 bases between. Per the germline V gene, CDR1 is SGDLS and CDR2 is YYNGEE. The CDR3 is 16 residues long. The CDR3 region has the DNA TGTGCCAGCAGCGTTACCGGGACACCAGTCACCGGGGAGCTGTTTTTT. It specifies CASSVTGTPVTGELFF.

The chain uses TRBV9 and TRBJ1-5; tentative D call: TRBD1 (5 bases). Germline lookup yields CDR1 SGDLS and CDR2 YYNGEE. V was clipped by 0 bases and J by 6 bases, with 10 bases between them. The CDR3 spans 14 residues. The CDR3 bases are TGTGCCAGCAGCGTAGGGACAACCCTTCAGCCCCAGCATTTT. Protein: CASSVGTTLQPQHF.

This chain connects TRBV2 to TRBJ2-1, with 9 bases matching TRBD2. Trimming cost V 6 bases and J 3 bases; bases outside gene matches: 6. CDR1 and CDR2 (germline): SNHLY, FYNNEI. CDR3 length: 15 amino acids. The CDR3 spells CASRRGLAGYNEQFF. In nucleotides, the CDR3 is TGTGCCAGCAGGAGGGGACTAGCTGGCTACAATGAGCAGTTCTTC.

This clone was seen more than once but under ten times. The CDR3 region is CASSLPHGLRKKGAFF. DNA of the CDR3: TGTGCCAGCAGTTTACCCCATGGGCTCAGAAAAAAGGGAGCTTTCTTT. J is TRBJ1-1 and V is TRBV28; D remains unclear. The CDR3 is 16 amino acids. Trimming shortened V by 2 bases and J by 10 bases, and 23 bases separated the two germline ends. Germline V gene lookup returns CDR1 MDHEN and CDR2 SYDVKM.

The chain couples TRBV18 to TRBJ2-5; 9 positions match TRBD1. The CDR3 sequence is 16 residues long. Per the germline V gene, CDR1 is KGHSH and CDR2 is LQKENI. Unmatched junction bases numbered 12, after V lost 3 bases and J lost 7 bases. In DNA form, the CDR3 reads TGTGCCAGCTCACCGGAGGGACAGGGAGCCTCGGGGACCCAGTACTTC. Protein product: CASSPEGQGASGTQYF.

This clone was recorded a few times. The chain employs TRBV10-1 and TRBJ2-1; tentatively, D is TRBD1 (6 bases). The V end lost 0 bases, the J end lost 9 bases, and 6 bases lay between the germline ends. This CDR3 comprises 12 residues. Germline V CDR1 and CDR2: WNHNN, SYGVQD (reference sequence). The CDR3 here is CASSESGAEQFF. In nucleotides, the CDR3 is TGCGCCAGCAGTGAGTCGGGGGCTGAGCAGTTCTTC.

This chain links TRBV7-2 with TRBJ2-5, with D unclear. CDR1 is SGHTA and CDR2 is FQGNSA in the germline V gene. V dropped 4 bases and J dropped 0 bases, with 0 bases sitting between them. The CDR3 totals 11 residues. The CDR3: CASSYQETQYF. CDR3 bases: TGTGCCAGCAGCTACCAAGAGACCCAGTACTTC.

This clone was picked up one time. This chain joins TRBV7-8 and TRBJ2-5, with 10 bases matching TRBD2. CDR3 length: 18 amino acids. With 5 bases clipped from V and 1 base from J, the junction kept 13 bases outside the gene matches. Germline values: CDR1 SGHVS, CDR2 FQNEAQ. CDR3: CASSRRLAGTSFQETQYF. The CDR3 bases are TGTGCCAGCAGCCGACGACTAGCGGGCACATCATTCCAAGAGACCCAGTACTTC.

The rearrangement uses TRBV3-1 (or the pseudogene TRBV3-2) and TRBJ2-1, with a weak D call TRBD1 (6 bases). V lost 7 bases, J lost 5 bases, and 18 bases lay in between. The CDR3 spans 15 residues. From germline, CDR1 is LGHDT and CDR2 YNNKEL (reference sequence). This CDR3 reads CASTPRGRGNNEQFF. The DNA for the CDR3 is TGTGCCAGCACCCCCCGGGGTAGGGGGAACAATGAGCAGTTCTTC.

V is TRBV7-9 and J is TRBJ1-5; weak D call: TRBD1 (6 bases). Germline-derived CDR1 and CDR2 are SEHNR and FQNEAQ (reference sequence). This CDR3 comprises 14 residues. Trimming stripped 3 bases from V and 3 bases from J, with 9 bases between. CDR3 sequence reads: CASSFGQLNQPQHF. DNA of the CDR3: TGTGCCAGCAGCTTCGGACAGCTCAATCAGCCCCAGCATTTT.

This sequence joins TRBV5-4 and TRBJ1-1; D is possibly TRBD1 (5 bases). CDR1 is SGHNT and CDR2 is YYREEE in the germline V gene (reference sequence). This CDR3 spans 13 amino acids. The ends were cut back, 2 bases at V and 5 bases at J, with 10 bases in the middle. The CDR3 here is CASSLEGFTEAFF. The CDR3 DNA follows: TGTGCCAGCAGCTTAGAGGGGTTTACTGAAGCTTTCTTT.